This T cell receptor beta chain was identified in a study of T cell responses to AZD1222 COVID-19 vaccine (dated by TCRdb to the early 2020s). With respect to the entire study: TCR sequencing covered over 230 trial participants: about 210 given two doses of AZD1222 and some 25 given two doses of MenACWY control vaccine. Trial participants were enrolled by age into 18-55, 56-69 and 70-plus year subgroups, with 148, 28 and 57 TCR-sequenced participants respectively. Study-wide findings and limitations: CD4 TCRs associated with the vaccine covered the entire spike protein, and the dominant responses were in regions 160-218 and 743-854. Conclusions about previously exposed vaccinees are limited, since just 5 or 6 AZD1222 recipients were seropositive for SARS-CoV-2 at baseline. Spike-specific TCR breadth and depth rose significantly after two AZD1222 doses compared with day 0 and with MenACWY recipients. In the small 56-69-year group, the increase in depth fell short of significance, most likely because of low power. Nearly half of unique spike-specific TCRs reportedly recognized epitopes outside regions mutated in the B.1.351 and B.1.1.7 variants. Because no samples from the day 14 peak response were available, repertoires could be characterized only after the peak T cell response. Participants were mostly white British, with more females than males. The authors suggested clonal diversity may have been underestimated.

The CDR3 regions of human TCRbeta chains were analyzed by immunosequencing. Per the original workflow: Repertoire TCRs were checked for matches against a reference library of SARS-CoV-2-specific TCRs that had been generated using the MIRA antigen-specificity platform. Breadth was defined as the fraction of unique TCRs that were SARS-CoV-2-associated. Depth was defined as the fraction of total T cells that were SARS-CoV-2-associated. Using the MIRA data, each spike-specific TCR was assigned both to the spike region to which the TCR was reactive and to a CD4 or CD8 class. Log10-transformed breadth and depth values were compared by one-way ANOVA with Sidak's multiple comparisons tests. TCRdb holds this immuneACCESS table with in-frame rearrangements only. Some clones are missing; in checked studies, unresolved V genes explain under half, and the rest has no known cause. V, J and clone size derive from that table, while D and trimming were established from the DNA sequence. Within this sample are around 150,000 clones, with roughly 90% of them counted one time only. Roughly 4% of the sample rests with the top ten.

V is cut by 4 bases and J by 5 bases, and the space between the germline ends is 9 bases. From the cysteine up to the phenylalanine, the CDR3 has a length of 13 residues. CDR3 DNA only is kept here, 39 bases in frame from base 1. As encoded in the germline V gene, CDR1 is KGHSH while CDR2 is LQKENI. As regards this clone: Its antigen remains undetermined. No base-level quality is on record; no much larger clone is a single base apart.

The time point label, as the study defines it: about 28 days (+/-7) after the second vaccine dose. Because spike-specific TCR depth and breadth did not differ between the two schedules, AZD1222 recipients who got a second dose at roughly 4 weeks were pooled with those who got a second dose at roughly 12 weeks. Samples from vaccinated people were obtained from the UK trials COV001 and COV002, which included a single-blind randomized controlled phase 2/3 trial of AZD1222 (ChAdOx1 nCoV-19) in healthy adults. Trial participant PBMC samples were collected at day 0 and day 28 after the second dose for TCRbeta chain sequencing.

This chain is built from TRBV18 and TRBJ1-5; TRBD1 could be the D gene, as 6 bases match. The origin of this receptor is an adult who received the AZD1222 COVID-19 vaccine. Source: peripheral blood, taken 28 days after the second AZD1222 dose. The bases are TGTGCCAGCTCACTGGACAGTTATCAGCCCCAGCATTTT. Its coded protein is CASSLDSYQPQHF. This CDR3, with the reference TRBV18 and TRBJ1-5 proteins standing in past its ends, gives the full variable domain NAGVMQNPRHLVRRRGQEARLRCSPMKGHSHVYWYRQLPEEGLKFMVYLQKENIIDESGMPKERFSAEFPKEGPSILRIQQVVRGDSAAYFCASSLDSYQPQHFGDGTRLSIL.